This paragraph covers one T cell receptor (beta chain) sequence. What antigen it recognizes has not been identified. No quality values exist for individual bases; no much larger clone is one base distant. The same CDR3 also results from other DNA sequences found in this sample. This entry is derived from a study of shared clonotypes between healthy human individuals (TCRdb year 2020). In the study overall: Three men and two women, aged 18 to 49 years, made up the cohort. Each donor's leukapheresis produced roughly between roughly 0.85 and 10 billion PBMCs. Different laboratories and diverse techniques were used to prepare libraries and sequence TCR repertoires, to increase sequencing depth and limit assay-specific biases. For each donor, CD4 naive and CD4 memory were each run on three plates, CD8 naive on two plates, and CD8 memory on one plate. To estimate repertoire size and how much clonotypes are shared between individuals, the study performed deep sequencing of blood TCR repertoires from roughly five healthy adults. Broader findings and caveats from the paper: Larger estimated clonotype richness was generally found for naive subsets than for memory subsets. Compared with non-shared clonotypes, clonotypes shared by all four sorted-subset donors had higher generation probabilities. Incomplete sequencing was indicated by rarefaction of sorted-subset datasets, despite the large sequencing depth. Based on pairwise subsampling, the degree of clonotype sharing among donors was expected to be affected by sequencing depth. When a handful of donors were compared, the shared fraction of clonotypes was around 4.6% for naive CD4, approximately 3.3% for naive CD8, 2% to 2.5% for memory CD4, and 0.35% to 0.4% for memory CD8. Sampling was restricted to blood, and TCR repertoires in tissue are likely to differ from TCR repertoires in blood. Because the study included a small number of donors, the genetic and exposure-history diversity represented was limited.

The donors were healthy, HIV-negative adults with no recently reported acute infections or vaccinations. Every donor was a Caucasian adult residing in Nashville, Tennessee, USA. CD4+ T cells were enriched through magnetic negative selection, after which naive cells were positively selected on CD45RA and the remaining negative fraction served as the memory subset. Blood was obtained by leukapheresis, after which PBMCs were separated by Ficoll-Histopaque density gradient centrifugation and cryopreserved in liquid nitrogen vapor phase. Analytical flow cytometry was used to check the purity and quantity of every magnetically sorted T cell population. Each sorted fraction had its genomic DNA isolated and then quantified by UV absorbance on a Nanodrop 2000c. The V end loses 0 bases and the J end loses 6 bases, and a stretch of 7 bases separates them. CDR3 length: 13 amino acids, cysteine to phenylalanine. Solely the CDR3 DNA is kept, with 39 bases framed from the first base. CDR1 and CDR2 were assigned from the germline V gene as KGHSH and LQKENI.

TCR CDR3 regions were amplified from genomic DNA by multiplex PCR using the deep immunoSEQ assay. Genomic DNA extracted from each cell subset was distributed evenly over all wells of several immunoSEQ 96-well plates, and each plate served as one replicate. Each replicate PCR for sorted subsets received about 0.2 ug genomic DNA, equal to some 32,000 T cell genomes. Purified libraries were measured with a Qubit 3.0 fluorometer, size-checked on a Bioanalyzer 2100, and measured again with the KAPA Library Quantification kit. Every immunoSEQ 96-well plate was sequenced on a separate single-read 150-cycle Illumina NextSeq 550 flow cell. The authors processed their data as follows. Because only junctional sequences without quality scores were contained in the immunoSEQ output, filtering matching that applied to full-length reads could not be performed. Sequences were annotated with PyIR, a Python wrapper for IgBLAST v1.9, using IMGT germline references to assign V/J genes and CDR3. Reads with weak V/J assignments (E-value above 1e-6), missing CDR3, stop codons, out-of-frame junctions, or ambiguous translated residues were removed. V3J clonotypes were defined by identical inferred V gene, J gene, and CDR3 amino acid sequence. The percentage overlap between two repertoires was calculated by dividing the number of shared unique clonotypes by the size of the smaller repertoire. Repertoire richness was assessed with RTK rarefaction, the Chao1 estimator, and Recon v2.1 estimates of unobserved clonotypes. Generation probabilities for all TCRbeta clonotypes obtained by the gDNA method from four donors were computed using OLGA. Here the immuneACCESS table is served through TCRdb, limited to in-frame sequences with V and J called. Missing clones are a known gap in these copies; in checked studies unresolved V genes cover under half, and the rest lacks a known reason. V, J and clone size reflect that table, while D and trimming were determined from the DNA. This sample holds roughly 2.5 million clones; approximately 92% were observed only once. Of the sample, under 0.15% is held by the ten largest clones.

The chain couples TRBV18 to TRBJ2-3; the D gene cannot be named for sure. The sample consisted of naive CD4+ T cells sorted from blood. The cell subset or site label for this specimen denotes: CD45RA+ positively selected. The origin of this receptor is a man aged 18 to 30 in good health. The sequenced DNA: TGTGCCAGCTCACCACCGGCGCGGGATACGCAGTATTTT. Its amino acids are CASSPPARDTQYF.